This T cell receptor beta chain is drawn from a study of cytomegalovirus exposure and HLA in healthy donors. The study's findings and limits: There were some V segments, including TRBV6-2 and TRBV6-3, excluded as indistinguishable. The later analysis indicated that the majority of CMV-associated TCR beta chains appeared HLA-restricted.

Worth noting for this clone: Its specificity is unknown.

The primer mix had 60 Vbeta and 13 Jbeta primers. Data came from immunoSEQ multiplex PCR; TCRdb stores just in-frame clones and leaves some out. Seen here are about 130,000 clones, 81% observed once, and the top ten hold about 0.63%. V lost 7 bases and J lost 3; bases outside the gene matches: 15. Germline loops: CDR1 MDHEN, CDR2 SYDVKM. The CDR3 consists of 18 residues. The rearrangement links TRBV28 to TRBJ1-2, with 12 bases matching TRBD1. This receptor was identified in a man between 18 and 29 years old in good health and CMV-seronegative. The sequenced sample was PBMCs. This CDR3 reads CASTPWGTGGARHYGYTF. The CDR3 DNA reads TGTGCCAGCACCCCTTGGGGGACAGGGGGCGCGCGTCACTATGGCTACACCTTC.